Included here is one TCR beta chain sequence, with context. Its matching antigen is unknown. Sequencing was performed with immunoSEQ multiplex PCR; in TCRdb, only in-frame clones are kept and a portion is missing. Seen here are 130,000 or so clones, around 83% observed once, and the top ten hold 3%. The data stem from a study of T cell responses to AZD1222 COVID-19 vaccine. Study-level points and caveats: It should be noted that donors were predominantly white British and more often female, and clonal diversity was possibly underestimated. Without day 14 samples, only post-peak T cell repertoires were studied. CD4 TCRs linked to vaccination spanned spike, dominating at 160-218 and 743-854. Close to half of spike-specific TCRs reportedly recognize unmutated variant regions.

This CDR3 region has 14 residues. V shed 3 bases and J 5 bases; nucleotides not matched to a gene: 5. Germline CDR1 and CDR2: SGDLS and YYNGEE. The clonotype comes from an adult who received the AZD1222 COVID-19 vaccine. The chain has TRBV9 and TRBJ1-5; 7 bases line up with TRBD1. The sample in question was peripheral blood, obtained 28 days after the second AZD1222 dose. CDR3 DNA sequence: TGTGCCAGCAGCGGCGACAGGGTCTATCAGCCCCAGCATTTT. Protein product: CASSGDRVYQPQHF.